This is a list of T cell receptor beta chains from one sample in a study of OX40 agonist ivuxolimab in advanced cancers. The method was immunoSEQ multiplex PCR; TCRdb's version includes in-frame clones alone and lacks a portion of them. The repertoire holds 25,000 to 35,000 clones, with approximately 93% as singletons. The input for sequencing was CD4+ or CD8+ T cells sorted from blood, taken in a trial of the OX40 agonist ivuxolimab. These TCRs come from an adult with an advanced solid tumor such as melanoma, head and neck, liver or kidney cancer. Both conserved end residues are part of each CDR3. The D gene is left open where the match is weak. Size values are once, few and many counts, or a class for expanded clones, and some rows have none.

D gene: TRBD1; CDR3 length: 15; V gene: TRBV7-9; clone size: NA; J gene: TRBJ2-7; CDR3 DNA: TGTGCCAGCAGTCCAGACAGGGGGCGACGGTACGAGCAGTACTTC; CDR3 protein: CASSPDRGRRYEQYF
D gene: TRBD1; CDR3 length: 15; V gene: TRBV10-3; clone size: NA; J gene: TRBJ2-1; CDR3 DNA: TGTGCCATTGACAGGGGGCAAGGCTCCTACAATGAGCAGTTCTTC; CDR3 protein: CAIDRGQGSYNEQFF
D gene: NA; CDR3 length: 12; V gene: TRBV2; clone size: NA; J gene: TRBJ2-1; CDR3 DNA: TGTGCCAGCAGGGAAGAGCGGAATGAGCAGTTCTTC; CDR3 protein: CASREERNEQFF
D gene: NA; CDR3 length: 14; V gene: TRBV6-1; clone size: NA; J gene: TRBJ2-1; CDR3 DNA: TGTGCCAGCAAGGGACTGCTCTCCTACAATGAGCAGTTCTTC; CDR3 protein: CASKGLLSYNEQFF
D gene: NA; CDR3 length: 14; V gene: TRBV28; clone size: NA; J gene: TRBJ2-3; CDR3 DNA: TGTGCCAGCAGTTTTATATCGGGCACAGATACGCAGTATTTT; CDR3 protein: CASSFISGTDTQYF
D gene: NA; CDR3 length: 17; V gene: TRBV7-8; clone size: NA; J gene: TRBJ2-3; CDR3 DNA: TGTGCCAGCAGCCCTCTCGGCGGGGCGGGGCGCACAGATACGCAGTATTTT; CDR3 protein: CASSPLGGAGRTDTQYF
D gene: NA; CDR3 length: 12; V gene: TRBV30; clone size: few; J gene: TRBJ1-1; CDR3 DNA: TGTGCCTGGGGAGACCTTGGAACTGAAGCTTTCTTT; CDR3 protein: CAWGDLGTEAFF
D gene: NA; CDR3 length: 16; V gene: TRBV19; clone size: NA; J gene: TRBJ2-1; CDR3 DNA: TGTGCCAGTAGCTGGGGTCCTCCGGGGGACTACAATGAGCAGTTCTTC; CDR3 protein: CASSWGPPGDYNEQFF
D gene: NA; CDR3 length: 14; V gene: TRBV7-9; clone size: NA; J gene: TRBJ1-1; CDR3 DNA: TGTGCCAGCAGCTCCCCGGGGGTGGGCACTGAAGCTTTCTTT; CDR3 protein: CASSSPGVGTEAFF
D gene: NA; CDR3 length: 13; V gene: TRBV2; clone size: NA; J gene: TRBJ2-7; CDR3 DNA: TGTGCCAGTTCAGACTTCCCTCTCTACGAGCAGTACTTC; CDR3 protein: CASSDFPLYEQYF
D gene: NA; CDR3 length: 16; V gene: TRBV16; clone size: NA; J gene: TRBJ2-7; CDR3 DNA: TGTGCCAGCAGCCCTACTAGCGGGACAGGGAACTACGAGCAGTACTTC; CDR3 protein: CASSPTSGTGNYEQYF
D gene: TRBD1; CDR3 length: 15; V gene: TRBV4-1; clone size: NA; J gene: TRBJ1-3; CDR3 DNA: TGCGCCAGCAGCCAGGGACAGCGCTCTGGAAACACCATATATTTT; CDR3 protein: CASSQGQRSGNTIYF
D gene: NA; CDR3 length: 10; V gene: TRBV19; clone size: few; J gene: TRBJ1-3; CDR3 DNA: TGTGCCAGTAGGGGAAACACCATATATTTT; CDR3 protein: CASRGNTIYF
D gene: NA; CDR3 length: 17; V gene: TRBV7-6; clone size: NA; J gene: TRBJ2-7; CDR3 DNA: TGTGCCAGCAGCCCCGTTTTTGGTAGCGGAGCCTCCTACGAGCAGTACTTC; CDR3 protein: CASSPVFGSGASYEQYF
D gene: NA; CDR3 length: 17; V gene: TRBV9; clone size: NA; J gene: TRBJ2-1; CDR3 DNA: TGTGCCAGCAGCGTAGCTATTAGGGAAAGGTCCTACAATGAGCAGTTCTTC; CDR3 protein: CASSVAIRERSYNEQFF
D gene: NA; CDR3 length: 15; V gene: TRBV19; clone size: NA; J gene: TRBJ2-3; CDR3 DNA: TGTGCCAGCGACTTAGGTGGGGGGCCCCACGATACGCAGTATTTT; CDR3 protein: CASDLGGGPHDTQYF
D gene: TRBD1; CDR3 length: 17; V gene: TRBV9; clone size: NA; J gene: TRBJ1-2; CDR3 DNA: TGTGCCAGCAGCGTAGGGGACAGGCCCCTACGTAACTATGGCTACACCTTC; CDR3 protein: CASSVGDRPLRNYGYTF
D gene: NA; CDR3 length: 15; V gene: TRBV2; clone size: once; J gene: TRBJ1-1; CDR3 DNA: TGTGCCAGCAGTGAATTGGAGGGACTGAACACTGAAGCTTTCTTT; CDR3 protein: CASSELEGLNTEAFF